Listed here are 21 T cell receptor beta chains from one sample, sequenced in a study of T-cell memory formation after mild COVID-19. Each CDR3 protein gets one entry after TCRdb re-called the 5' RACE reads with MiXCR. The table lists hundreds of thousands of distinct CDR3 sequences, 13% to 15% of them singletons. Specimen: PBMCs or a T cell subset sorted from them (not recorded which). These receptors were taken from a man between 18 and 35 years old who had mild COVID-19 (a few samples of this study predate the infection). Cell type and time point are not known.

This clonotype was detected only a few times. The chain links TRBV27 to TRBJ1-6; possibly TRBD1 for D (6 bases). The CDR3 consists of 16 residues. Trimming took off 6 bases at V and 6 bases at J, with 18 bases between the two ends. Looked up from germline, CDR1 is MNHEY and CDR2 is SMNVEV (reference sequence). CDR3 region: CASRTGGLGGNSPLHF. DNA for the CDR3: TGTGCCAGCAGAACCGGGGGCCTCGGAGGTAATTCACCCCTCCACTTT.

This clonotype showed up just a few times. The chain has TRBV3-1 and TRBJ2-5, with D possibly being TRBD2 (5 bases). Between the trimmed V and J ends, which lost 1 base and 5 bases, there was a span of 20 bases. CDR3 length: 17 residues. The germline gives CDR1 LGHDT, CDR2 YNNKEL (reference sequence). DNA of the CDR3: TGTGCCAGCAGCCAAGGGAGAAGCGAGGGCTGGCGGGAGACCCAGTACTTC. Its translation: CASSQGRSEGWRETQYF.

J is TRBJ1-1 and V is TRBV5-1; D gene uncertain. Germline values: CDR1 SGHRS, CDR2 YFSETQ. The germline V and J ends were trimmed by 5 bases and 6 bases, with 8 bases remaining between them. CDR3 size: 11 residues. CDR3 in DNA: TGCGCCAGCAGGGGCAGCTCTGAAGCTTTCTTT. The encoded protein is CASRGSSEAFF. Supplemented by reference TRBV5-1 and TRBJ1-1, the full variable domain reads KAGVTQTPRYLIKTRGQQVTLSCSPISGHRSVSWYQQTPGQGLQFLFEYFSETQRNKGNFPGRFSGRQFSNSRSEMNVSTLELGDSALYLCASRGSSEAFFGQGTRLTVV.

The CDR3 DNA is TGTGCCAGCAGCTTCGGGACAGTACGTAATTCACCCCTCCACTTT. This codes for CASSFGTVRNSPLHF. The chain links TRBV13 to TRBJ1-6, with 7 positions matching TRBD1. V dropped 3 bases and J dropped 6; count of bases not matched to a gene: 5. The germline V gene encodes CDR1 PRHDT and CDR2 FYEKMQ (reference sequence). This CDR3 is 15 amino acids long.

Only a few counts were recorded for this clonotype. The V and J genes are TRBV4-3 and TRBJ1-5; unclear D gene. The CDR3 sequence is 14 residues long. V lost 4 bases and J lost 6, with 13 bases in between. Germline assignment: CDR1 LGHNA and CDR2 YSLEER. The CDR3 protein is CASSLGLGGQPQHF. The CDR3 region has the DNA TGCGCCAGCAGCCTAGGGTTGGGAGGTCAGCCCCAGCATTTT.

CDR3 nucleotide sequence: TGCAGTGCTAGAGAGGGGACACCTGGAGAGACCCAGTACTTC. This translates into CSAREGTPGETQYF. The V call is TRBV20-1, the J call TRBJ2-5; perhaps TRBD1 as D (6 bases). Trimming shortened V by 0 bases and J by 4 bases, and 12 bases separated the two germline ends. The CDR3 runs 14 residues. The germline V gene encodes CDR1 DFQATT and CDR2 SNEGSKA (reference sequence).

This clonotype was seen a few times. The J gene is TRBJ2-4, the V gene TRBV5-1; weak D call: TRBD1 (6 bases). This CDR3 spans 13 amino acids. Germline CDR1 is SGHRS and CDR2 is YFSETQ. V was pared by 7 bases and J by 2 bases, with 10 bases between. CDR3 DNA sequence: TGCGCCAGCCGCACAGGGACCAAAAACATTCAGTACTTC. Amino acids: CASRTGTKNIQYF. Drawing the rest from reference TRBV5-1 and TRBJ2-4, the complete variable domain is KAGVTQTPRYLIKTRGQQVTLSCSPISGHRSVSWYQQTPGQGLQFLFEYFSETQRNKGNFPGRFSGRQFSNSRSEMNVSTLELGDSALYLCASRTGTKNIQYFGAGTRLSVL.

The chain carries TRBV4-2 and TRBJ2-4; possibly TRBD1 for D (5 bases). Germline assignment: CDR1 LGHNA and CDR2 YNFKEQ. Deletions cut 2 bases from V and 6 bases from J, with 17 bases between. This CDR3 is 16 amino acids long. This CDR3 reads CASSQNSQGSRNIQYF. The CDR3 DNA reads TGTGCCAGCAGCCAAAATAGCCAGGGTTCGAGAAACATTCAGTACTTC.

V gene TRBV12-3 or TRBV12-4 combines with J gene TRBJ1-5; TRBD1 aligns across 9 bases. This CDR3 spans 12 amino acids. Trimming cost V 7 bases and J 6 bases; bases outside gene matches: 1. CDR3 sequence reads: CASMGQGQPQHF. The DNA of the CDR3 is TGTGCCAGCATGGGACAGGGTCAGCCCCAGCATTTT.

The chain has TRBV4-3 and TRBJ2-1; D is perhaps TRBD1 or TRBD2 (6 bases each). The CDR3 spans 16 residues. Trimming took 0 bases from V and 2 from J, leaving 11 bases between them. Germline values: CDR1 LGHNA, CDR2 YSLEER. The CDR3 loop is CASSQDYRGPYNEQFF. CDR3 nucleotide sequence: TGCGCCAGCAGCCAAGATTACCGGGGGCCCTACAATGAGCAGTTCTTC.

A note on this clonotype: A junction boundary mismatches the germline segment, possibly from a read error. This chain joins TRBV5-1 and TRBJ1-1; perhaps TRBD1 as D (5 bases). This CDR3 is 16 amino acids long. CDR1 and CDR2 (germline): SGHRS, YFSETQ. The CDR3 sequence is CASSFSFGGSNPEAFF. In DNA form, the CDR3 reads TGCGCCAGCAGCTTTTCATTCGGGGGGTCGAACCCTGAAGCTTTCTTT.

This clonotype was seen ten or more times. V gene TRBV9 combines with J gene TRBJ1-6; maybe TRBD1 (6 bases). The CDR3 is 12 residues long. Germline assignment: CDR1 SGDLS and CDR2 YYNGEE. V was shortened by 7 bases and J by 10 bases, with 12 bases between the two germline ends. The CDR3 is CASFIRGSPLHF. The DNA of the CDR3 is TGTGCCAGCTTCATAAGGGGGTCACCCCTCCACTTT. Full variable domain (outside the CDR3, taken from reference TRBV9 and TRBJ1-6): DSGVTQTPKHLITATGQRVTLRCSPRSGDLSVYWYQQSLDQGLQFLIQYYNGEERAKGNILERFSAQQFPDLHSELNLSSLELGDSALYFCASFIRGSPLHFGNGTRLTVT.

The chain recombines TRBV7-9 with TRBJ2-5; perhaps TRBD2 as D (7 bases). Trimming stripped 5 bases from V and 4 bases from J, with 14 bases between. Germline V lookup: CDR1 SEHNR, CDR2 FQNEAQ (reference sequence). This CDR3 is built from 14 residues. Here the CDR3 DNA reads TGTGCCAGCAGCCCTCCGGGGGGCCCAGAGACCCAGTACTTC. It codes for CASSPPGGPETQYF.

The rearrangement links TRBV6-2 or TRBV6-3 to TRBJ2-1, with a weak D call TRBD1 (7 bases). In germline, CDR1 is MNHEY, CDR2 SVGEGT. The CDR3 spans 14 residues. V was cut by 5 bases and J by 12 bases, with 20 bases left in between. CDR3 nucleotides: TGTGCCAGCAGTCCCCACCCCGGACAGGAGGGGCAGTTCTTC. It translates to CASSPHPGQEGQFF.

The rearrangement links TRBV4-2 to TRBJ2-7; perhaps TRBD2 as D (5 bases). V was shortened by 1 base and J by 7 bases, with 11 bases between the two germline ends. CDR1 LGHNA and CDR2 YNFKEQ come from the germline V gene. The CDR3 runs to 13 residues. The DNA for the CDR3 is TGTGCCAGCAGCCAAGGCTCCGGGGAGGAGCAGTACTTC. Translation gives CASSQGSGEEQYF.

A few counts support this clonotype. The chain combines TRBV20-1 with TRBJ1-2; no clear D. Trimming cost V 2 bases and J 2 bases, with 12 bases left between them. The CDR3 contains 14 residues. CDR1 is DFQATT and CDR2 is SNEGSKA in the germline V gene (reference sequence). The CDR3 is CSARPGSLNYGYTF. DNA of the CDR3: TGCAGTGCTAGACCTGGCAGCTTAAACTATGGCTACACCTTC.

This clonotype was detected only a few times. V gene TRBV7-9 combines with J gene TRBJ1-4; tentative D call: TRBD1 (5 bases). This CDR3 is 19 amino acids long. Germline V CDR1 and CDR2: SEHNR, FQNEAQ (reference sequence). V was cut by 4 bases and J by 3 bases, with 24 bases left in between. The CDR3 DNA reads TGTGCCAGCAGCTCAGGCCCCGGGACCGTCCGCTTGGCTAATGAAAAACTGTTTTTT. It translates to CASSSGPGTVRLANEKLFF.

The genes are TRBV7-2 and TRBJ2-3; 13 bases align to TRBD2. The CDR3 is 17 amino acids. The trim removed 3 bases at V and 6 bases at J, leaving 9 bases unmatched. The V gene's germline CDR1 is SGHTA and CDR2 FQGNSA. CDR3 DNA sequence: TGTGCCAGCAGCTTGTACCGGACTAGCGGGGGAAGGGATACGCAGTATTTT. Translating it yields CASSLYRTSGGRDTQYF.

In its sample, this clonotype was seen a few times. The V call is TRBV12-3 or TRBV12-4, the J call TRBJ1-5; D gene unclear. Trimming cost V 1 base and J 6 bases, with 7 bases left between them. This CDR3 spans 13 amino acids. CDR3 loop: CASSLERGQPQHF. CDR3 nucleotide sequence: TGTGCCAGCAGTTTAGAGCGGGGTCAGCCCCAGCATTTT.

This clonotype has a handful of counts. The genes are TRBV6-1 and TRBJ2-1, with 9 positions matching TRBD1. Trimming cost V 4 bases and J 7 bases; bases outside gene matches: 11. The CDR3 spans 16 residues. Looked up from germline, CDR1 is MNHNS and CDR2 is SASEGT. CDR3 sequence reads: CASSVQGQGSKNEQFF. In DNA, the CDR3 is TGTGCCAGCAGTGTTCAAGGACAGGGGTCTAAAAATGAGCAGTTCTTC.

The V gene is TRBV4-1, the J gene TRBJ2-1; 8 bases are a match to TRBD2. J lost 8 bases, V lost 0 bases, and 9 bases had no gene match. The CDR3 has 16 amino acids. CDR1 MGHRA and CDR2 YSYEKL come from the germline V gene. As DNA, the CDR3 is TGCGCCAGCAGCCAAGATAGGGGGGCGGGGGGCCATGAGCAGTTCTTC. Protein product: CASSQDRGAGGHEQFF.